Listed below are T cell receptor beta chains from one sample, sequenced in a study of blood T cells in healthy people across ages. Each CDR3 protein gets one entry after TCRdb re-called the 5' RACE reads with MiXCR. The sample shows around 670,000 distinct CDR3 sequences, 25% to 35% of them seen only once. The sequenced material came from blood. The receptor set was obtained from a woman of 80 years or more in good health. Each CDR3 is given with its conserved first and last residue. A D gene is named only where the DNA matches it firmly. Rows give clone size only sometimes, using once, few, many, or a class for an expanded clone.

.	16	TRBV4-1	.	TRBJ2-7	TGCGCCAGCGGCCAATCTTCACAGGGTTCCCGCGGCGAGCAGTACTTC	CASGQSSQGSRGEQYF
.	16	TRBV4-3	many	TRBJ2-3	TGCGCCAGCAGCCAAGATCTTGAGGACATGGCAGATACGCAGTATTTT	CASSQDLEDMADTQYF
.	15	TRBV27	.	TRBJ2-7	TGTGCCAGCAGTTTATCCGGAGGGAACTCCTACGAGCAGTACTTC	CASSLSGGNSYEQYF
.	15	TRBV7-2	many	TRBJ2-1	TGTGCCAGCAGCCTCTCGGGAGAGGGAATAAATGAGCAGTTCTTC	CASSLSGEGINEQFF
TRBD1	13	TRBV12-3/TRBV12-4	many	TRBJ1-2	TGTGCCAGCAGTTTACCGACAGGGTACGGCTACACCTTC	CASSLPTGYGYTF
TRBD2	22	TRBV3-1	many	TRBJ2-5	TGTGCCAGCAGCCAACCTCTGGGGGGCCTAGCGGGGGCCCCAGGCCCTGGAGAGACCCAGTACTTC	CASSQPLGGLAGAPGPGETQYF
.	15	TRBV12-3/TRBV12-4	few	TRBJ1-2	TGTGCCAGCAGTTTGAGGGGAAGAGCTAACTATGGCTACACCTTC	CASSLRGRANYGYTF
.	14	TRBV6-5	many	TRBJ2-1	TGTGCCAGCAGTCCTACAAGGAGGGTCCATGAGCAGTTCTTC	CASSPTRRVHEQFF
TRBD1	14	TRBV11-2	many	TRBJ2-5	TGTGCCAGCAGCTCCCAGATAGAGACAGGGTCCCAGTACTTC	CASSSQIETGSQYF
TRBD2	19	TRBV5-1	.	TRBJ2-3	TGCGCCAGCAGCTTGAGATCTAGCGGGGGATCATCTAGCACAGATACGCAGTATTTT	CASSLRSSGGSSSTDTQYF
.	13	TRBV30	few	TRBJ2-5	TGTGCCTGGAGTGGGGGGAGTCAAGAGACCCAGTACTTC	CAWSGGSQETQYF
.	16	TRBV24-1	few	TRBJ2-7	TGTGCCACCAGTGATTTGGGGGCCCTTGGTGACTACGAGCAGTACTTC	CATSDLGALGDYEQYF
.	15	TRBV6-2/TRBV6-3	.	TRBJ2-6	TGTGTCAGCAGTCGCGACGGCCCTGGGACCAACGTCCTGACTTTC	CVSSRDGPGTNVLTF
.	14	TRBV9	many	TRBJ2-7	TGTGCCAGCAGCGACGCCGGGACAACGGACGAGCAGTACTTC	CASSDAGTTDEQYF
.	15	TRBV2	few	TRBJ1-1	TGTGCCAGCAGAGGGAACGGGGTACGGGCCACTGAAGCTTTCTTT	CASRGNGVRATEAFF
TRBD1	17	TRBV7-9	.	TRBJ1-4	TGTGCCAGCAGCTTAGGGACAGGGGGAGAAGAAATTGAAAAACTGTTTTTT	CASSLGTGGEEIEKLFF
.	19	TRBV7-2	many	TRBJ2-6	TGTGCCAGCAGCCCCTATAGTTTCCTCGGTAGAACTGGGGCCAACGTCCTGACTTTC	CASSPYSFLGRTGANVLTF
TRBD1	15	TRBV11-1	.	TRBJ2-1	TGTGCCAGCAGCGAAAGGACAGGGGGACAAGAGACCCAGTTCTTC	CASSERTGGQETQFF